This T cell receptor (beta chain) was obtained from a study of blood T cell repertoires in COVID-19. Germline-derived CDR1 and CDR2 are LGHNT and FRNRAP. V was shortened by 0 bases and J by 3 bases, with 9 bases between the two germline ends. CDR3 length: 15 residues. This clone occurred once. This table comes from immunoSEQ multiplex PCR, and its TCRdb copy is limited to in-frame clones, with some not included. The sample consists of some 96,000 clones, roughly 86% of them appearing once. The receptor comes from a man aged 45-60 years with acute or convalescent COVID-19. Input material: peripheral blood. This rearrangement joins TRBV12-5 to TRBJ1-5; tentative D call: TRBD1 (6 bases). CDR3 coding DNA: TGTGCTAGTGGTTTGGTAGGGGACACCAATCAGCCCCAGCATTTT. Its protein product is CASGLVGDTNQPQHF.